One sample yielded the 18 T cell receptor beta chains listed below, sequenced in a study of cytomegalovirus exposure and HLA in healthy donors. Vbeta (60) and Jbeta (13) primers were used in the PCR. Data came from immunoSEQ multiplex PCR; TCRdb stores just in-frame clones and leaves some out. The sample shows 150,000 to 200,000 clones, approximately 80% of them seen only once. Sequenced sample: PBMCs. The receptor set was obtained from a woman aged 45-65 years in good health and CMV-seronegative.

V is TRBV7-3 and J is TRBJ1-2, with D possibly being TRBD1 (6 bases). With 5 bases removed from V and 5 bases from J, the gap between germline ends came to 12 bases. The CDR3 runs to 13 residues. CDR1 SGHTA and CDR2 FQGTGA come from the germline V gene. The CDR3 loop is CASSDTGRYGYTF. In DNA, the CDR3 is TGTGCCAGCAGCGATACAGGGCGTTATGGCTACACCTTC. The full variable domain, completed using reference TRBV7-3 and TRBJ1-2, is GAGVSQTPSNKVTEKGKYVELRCDPISGHTALYWYRQSLGQGPEFLIYFQGTGAADDSGLPNDRFFAVRPEGSVSTLKIQRTERGDSAVYLCASSDTGRYGYTFGSGTRLTVV.

The J gene is TRBJ1-3, the V gene TRBV2, with a possible D match to TRBD1 (5 bases). Germline CDR1 SNHLY, CDR2 FYNNEI. This CDR3 region has 13 residues. Trimming took 8 bases from V and 0 from J, leaving 8 bases between them. In DNA form, the CDR3 reads TGTGCCAGCCAGGGCTTCTCTGGAAACACCATATATTTT. Translated, it gives CASQGFSGNTIYF.

The chain employs TRBV6-6 and TRBJ2-5; D not certain. This CDR3 contains 12 residues. CDR1 is MNHNY, CDR2 SVGAGI, per germline (reference sequence). V dropped 2 bases and J dropped 2 bases, with 3 bases sitting between them. The CDR3 protein is CASSYPQETQYF. In nucleotides, the CDR3 is TGTGCCAGCAGTTACCCGCAAGAGACCCAGTACTTC.

This sequence joins TRBV19 and TRBJ1-1; D may be TRBD1 (6 bases). The CDR3 contains 15 residues. Trimming stripped 10 bases from V and 4 bases from J, with 22 bases between. The germline V gene has CDR1 LNHDA and CDR2 SQIVND (reference sequence). The CDR3 here is CATQRTGFLGTEAFF. The CDR3, as DNA: TGTGCCACCCAGAGAACAGGGTTTCTGGGCACTGAAGCTTTCTTT.

This clone was seen more than once but under ten times. The chain uses TRBV7-2 and TRBJ2-2, with D tentatively TRBD1 (6 bases). This CDR3 has 14 amino acids. Between the trimmed V and J ends, which lost 5 bases and 7 bases, there was a span of 14 bases. Germline values: CDR1 SGHTA, CDR2 FQGNSA. CDR3: CASSIQGGDGELFF. The CDR3 nucleotides are TGTGCCAGCAGCATACAGGGTGGGGACGGGGAGCTGTTTTTT.

The chain employs TRBV19 and TRBJ2-7; TRBD2 matches at 12 bases. Losses at the gene ends were 3 bases for V and 0 bases for J; bases not matched to a gene: 9. This CDR3 comprises 18 residues. The germline CDR1 and CDR2 sequences are LNHDA and SQIVND (reference sequence). The CDR3 loop is CASSILPGLAGHSYEQYF. The CDR3 DNA is TGTGCCAGTAGTATCCTTCCCGGACTAGCGGGACACTCCTACGAGCAGTACTTC.

For the CDR3, the DNA is TGTGCCAGCAGACTAGACTACAGGGGAACCTACGAGCAGTACTTC. It specifies CASRLDYRGTYEQYF. V usage is TRBV7-2 and J usage is TRBJ2-5; 7 bases are a match to TRBD1. The end of the DNA aligns better with TRBJ2-7, so the J call may be wrong. The CDR3 is made up of 15 amino acids. CDR1 is SGHTA and CDR2 is FQGNSA in the germline V gene.

The gene calls are TRBV7-2 and TRBJ1-5, with 7 positions matching TRBD1. The CDR3 is made up of 15 amino acids. V lost 0 bases to trimming and J lost 3 bases; unmatched junction nucleotides: 2. Germline values: CDR1 SGHTA, CDR2 FQGNSA. The CDR3 region is CASSLAGTDNQPQHF. The CDR3 bases are TGTGCCAGCAGCTTAGCAGGGACAGACAATCAGCCCCAGCATTTT.

The chain joins TRBV5-4 to TRBJ1-6; 7 bases align to TRBD1. Germline V gene sequence: CDR1 SGHNT, CDR2 YYREEE (reference sequence). Germline trimming cut 4 bases from V and 6 bases from J; bases unmatched to any gene: 10. The CDR3 is 16 residues long. The CDR3 protein is CASSVDRVGGNSPLHF. The CDR3 region has the DNA TGTGCCAGCAGCGTCGACAGGGTAGGCGGTAATTCACCCCTCCACTTT.

This rearrangement joins TRBV4-2 to TRBJ2-1, with TRBD1 as a possible D gene (5 bases). Germline V gene data show CDR1 as LGHNA and CDR2 as YNFKEQ. Trimming left V 1 base short and J 0 bases short, with 10 bases between. The CDR3 has 16 amino acids. The CDR3 loop reads CASSQAGRASYNEQFF. The DNA for the CDR3 is TGTGCCAGCAGCCAAGCAGGGCGCGCCTCCTACAATGAGCAGTTCTTC.

V and J are TRBV5-1 and TRBJ2-5, with D tentatively TRBD2 (6 bases). V was clipped by 4 bases and J by 13 bases, with 23 bases between them. CDR3 length: 14 residues. CDR1 is SGHRS and CDR2 is YFSETQ in the germline V gene. The CDR3 is CASSTGGQLGDAYF. CDR3 bases: TGCGCCAGCAGCACCGGAGGGCAGTTAGGGGATGCGTACTTC.

The chain is built from TRBV5-1 and TRBJ2-5; D may be TRBD2 (6 bases). Trimming left V 6 bases short and J 2 bases short, with 14 bases between. The length of the CDR3 is 14 residues. Per germline, CDR1 SGHRS and CDR2 YFSETQ. This CDR3 reads CASKMGLPQETQYF. The CDR3 bases are TGCGCCAGCAAAATGGGACTCCCTCAAGAGACCCAGTACTTC.

The V and J genes are TRBV29-1 and TRBJ1-5; 7 bases align to TRBD1. The CDR3 loop spans 15 amino acids. Germline CDR1 and CDR2: SQVTM and ANQGSEA. With 5 bases clipped from V and 9 bases from J, the junction kept 16 bases outside the gene matches. CDR3 loop: CSVTIPGQSFPPQHF. Here the CDR3 DNA reads TGCAGCGTTACTATTCCGGGACAGTCTTTTCCGCCCCAGCATTTT.

This rearrangement joins TRBV28 to TRBJ1-1; 10 bases agree with TRBD1. The CDR3 has 13 amino acids. Germline assignment: CDR1 MDHEN and CDR2 SYDVKM. J lost 5 bases, V lost 6 bases, and 3 bases had no gene match. The CDR3 region has the DNA TGTGCCAGCAGGGACAGGGGGAAAACTGAAGCTTTCTTT. Its protein is CASRDRGKTEAFF.

This chain connects TRBV6-5 to TRBJ2-2, with D possibly matching TRBD1 (5 bases). The CDR3 totals 15 residues. V was cut by 2 bases and J by 2 bases, with 9 bases left in between. Germline V gene sequence: CDR1 MNHEY, CDR2 SVGAGI. The CDR3 loop is CASSYRGHNTGELFF. CDR3 bases: TGTGCCAGCAGTTACCGAGGACATAACACCGGGGAGCTGTTTTTT.

This chain links TRBV5-4 with TRBJ2-1; 9 nucleotides align to TRBD2. CDR3 length: 16 residues. Germline V CDR1 and CDR2: SGHNT, YYREEE (reference sequence). V was pared by 4 bases and J by 8 bases, with 13 bases of the junction left unmatched. CDR3 DNA: TGTGCCAGCAGCGCTGAATTAGCGGGGGCAATGCATGAGCAGTTCTTC. Translation: CASSAELAGAMHEQFF.

This rearrangement joins TRBV5-6 to TRBJ2-3; no clear D. Germline CDR1 is SGHDT and CDR2 is YYEEEE. This CDR3 is 15 amino acids long. V was shortened by 1 base and J by 0 bases, with 9 bases between the two germline ends. This CDR3 reads CASSLQVISTDTQYF. DNA for the CDR3: TGTGCCAGCAGCTTGCAGGTGATTAGCACAGATACGCAGTATTTT.

J is TRBJ1-1 and V is TRBV27; weak D call: TRBD1 (5 bases). V was shortened by 1 base and J by 0 bases, with 9 bases between the two germline ends. Germline CDR1 MNHEY, CDR2 SMNVEV (reference sequence). The CDR3 length is 15 residues. The DNA for the CDR3 is TGTGCCAGCAGTTTATATGGCAGGGTGAACACTGAAGCTTTCTTT. Its translation: CASSLYGRVNTEAFF.